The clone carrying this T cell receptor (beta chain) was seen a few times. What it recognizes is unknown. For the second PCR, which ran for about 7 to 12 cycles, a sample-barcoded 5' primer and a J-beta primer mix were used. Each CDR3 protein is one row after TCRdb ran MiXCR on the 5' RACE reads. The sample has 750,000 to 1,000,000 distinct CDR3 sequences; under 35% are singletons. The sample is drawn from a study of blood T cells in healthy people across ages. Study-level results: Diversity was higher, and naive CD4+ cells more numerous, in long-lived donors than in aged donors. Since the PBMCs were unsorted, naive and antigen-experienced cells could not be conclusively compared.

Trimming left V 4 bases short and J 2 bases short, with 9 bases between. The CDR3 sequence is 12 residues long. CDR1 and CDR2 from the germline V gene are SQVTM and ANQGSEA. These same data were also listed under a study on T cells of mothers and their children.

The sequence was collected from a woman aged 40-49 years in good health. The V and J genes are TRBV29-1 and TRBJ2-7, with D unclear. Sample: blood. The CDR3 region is CSVVKDAYEQYF. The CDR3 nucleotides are TGCAGCGTTGTGAAGGACGCCTACGAGCAGTACTTC.